The rows below give T cell receptor beta chains drawn from one sample of a study of T cell responses to AZD1222 COVID-19 vaccine. The method was immunoSEQ multiplex PCR; TCRdb's version includes in-frame clones alone and lacks a portion of them. The sample includes 90,000 to 120,000 clones, 92% of them seen just once. Specimen: peripheral blood, collected on day 0 of AZD1222 vaccination. The receptor set was obtained from an adult in good health. Each CDR3 is given with its conserved first and last residue. A D gene is named only where the DNA matches it firmly. Clone size is given for some rows only: seen once, a few or many times, or a class if the clone is expanded.

CDR3: CASSKRDRGGTDTQYF
DNA: TGTGCCAGCAGCAAGCGGGACAGGGGTGGGACAGATACGCAGTATTTT
size: NA
V: TRBV7-9
D: TRBD1
J: TRBJ2-3

CDR3: CASTAGRTEGLFF
DNA: TGTGCCAGCACCGCGGGAAGAACCGAGGGTTTGTTTTTT
size: NA
V: TRBV3-1/TRBV3-2
D: NA
J: TRBJ2-2

CDR3: CASSLEGPEGNEQFF
DNA: TGCGCCAGCAGCTTGGAGGGTCCAGAGGGGAATGAGCAGTTCTTC
size: NA
V: TRBV5-1
D: NA
J: TRBJ2-1

CDR3: CASSARSVNTGELFF
DNA: TGTGCCAGCAGCGCACGTAGCGTGAACACCGGGGAGCTGTTTTTT
size: NA
V: TRBV9
D: NA
J: TRBJ2-2

CDR3: CASSLGTGGQPQHF
DNA: TGTGCCAGCAGCTTGGGTACAGGGGGACAGCCCCAGCATTTT
size: NA
V: TRBV5-5
D: TRBD1
J: TRBJ1-5

CDR3: CAWRQGTNTEAFF
DNA: TGTGCCTGGAGACAGGGGACCAACACTGAAGCTTTCTTT
size: NA
V: TRBV30
D: TRBD1
J: TRBJ1-1

CDR3: CASSSQGTQKLFF
DNA: TGTGCCAGCAGCTCCCAGGGGACACAAAAACTGTTTTTT
size: NA
V: TRBV7-2
D: NA
J: TRBJ1-4

CDR3: CASSLHQANEKLFF
DNA: TGTGCCAGCAGCCTCCATCAAGCTAATGAAAAACTGTTTTTT
size: NA
V: TRBV7-9
D: NA
J: TRBJ1-4

CDR3: CASSPSGKGAVTEAFF
DNA: TGTGCCAGCAGCCCCTCCGGGAAGGGCGCGGTCACTGAAGCTTTCTTT
size: NA
V: TRBV9
D: NA
J: TRBJ1-1

CDR3: CASSLFDPGTGELFF
DNA: TGTGCCAGCAGTTTATTCGACCCAGGCACCGGGGAGCTGTTTTTT
size: NA
V: TRBV27
D: NA
J: TRBJ2-2

CDR3: CASNRVNSPLHF
DNA: TGTGCCAGCAACAGGGTGAATTCACCCCTCCACTTT
size: NA
V: TRBV28
D: NA
J: TRBJ1-6

CDR3: CASASESGNTIYF
DNA: TGTGCCAGCGCCTCGGAGTCAGGAAACACCATATATTTT
size: NA
V: TRBV11-3
D: NA
J: TRBJ1-3

CDR3: CASSLDGLAGYNEQFF
DNA: TGTGCCAGCAGCTTAGACGGACTAGCGGGTTACAATGAGCAGTTCTTC
size: NA
V: TRBV7-8
D: TRBD2
J: TRBJ2-1

CDR3: CASLAGTGNYEQYF
DNA: TGTGCCAGCCTAGCCGGGACAGGGAACTACGAGCAGTACTTC
size: NA
V: TRBV28
D: TRBD1
J: TRBJ2-7

CDR3: CASSRGTGTDTIYF
DNA: TGTGCCAGCAGTCGCGGGACAGGGACTGACACCATATATTTT
size: NA
V: TRBV27
D: TRBD1
J: TRBJ1-3

CDR3: CATGQGSKDTQYF
DNA: TGTGCCACCGGACAGGGGTCTAAAGATACGCAGTATTTT
size: NA
V: TRBV19
D: TRBD1
J: TRBJ2-3

CDR3: CASDAGRPNNEQFF
DNA: TGTGCCAGCGACGCCGGTCGCCCCAACAATGAGCAGTTCTTC
size: NA
V: TRBV3-1/TRBV3-2
D: NA
J: TRBJ2-1

CDR3: CASSYRQGAYEQYF
DNA: TGTGCCAGCAGTTACCGACAGGGGGCCTACGAGCAGTACTTC
size: NA
V: TRBV27
D: TRBD1
J: TRBJ2-7

CDR3: CAWSDTVSGGYTF
DNA: TGTGCCTGGAGTGACACAGTGAGTGGCGGCTACACCTTC
size: NA
V: TRBV30
D: NA
J: TRBJ1-2

CDR3: CASRNSQRPEGIQYF
DNA: TGCGCCAGCAGGAACTCTCAGAGACCGGAGGGCATTCAGTACTTC
size: once
V: TRBV5-1
D: NA
J: TRBJ2-4

CDR3: CSVEVTSVGEQFF
DNA: TGCAGCGTTGAAGTGACTAGCGTTGGTGAGCAGTTCTTC
size: NA
V: TRBV29-1
D: TRBD2
J: TRBJ2-1

CDR3: CASSTGTHEPEQYF
DNA: TGTGCCAGCAGCACCGGGACCCATGAGCCCGAGCAGTACTTC
size: once
V: TRBV3-1/TRBV3-2
D: NA
J: TRBJ2-7

CDR3: CASSAQGGQEFNYGYTF
DNA: TGTGCCAGCAGTGCCCAAGGGGGACAAGAGTTTAACTATGGCTACACCTTC
size: NA
V: TRBV6-1
D: NA
J: TRBJ1-2

CDR3: CASSPPGLAVTYEQYF
DNA: TGTGCCAGCAGCCCTCCGGGACTAGCGGTGACCTACGAGCAGTACTTC
size: NA
V: TRBV3-1/TRBV3-2
D: TRBD2
J: TRBJ2-7

CDR3: CASSERGANYGYTF
DNA: TGCGCCAGCAGCGAAAGGGGGGCCAACTATGGCTACACCTTC
size: NA
V: TRBV5-1
D: NA
J: TRBJ1-2

CDR3: CASRTSGTGANNEQFF
DNA: TGCGCCAGCAGGACTTCCGGGACAGGGGCCAACAATGAGCAGTTCTTC
size: NA
V: TRBV5-1
D: TRBD1
J: TRBJ2-1

CDR3: CATSDSAYEFPDTQYF
DNA: TGTGCCACCAGTGATTCCGCGTATGAGTTCCCAGATACGCAGTATTTT
size: NA
V: TRBV24-1
D: NA
J: TRBJ2-3

CDR3: CAFTQAAHGYTF
DNA: TGTGCCTTCACTCAGGCGGCTCATGGCTACACCTTC
size: once
V: TRBV30
D: NA
J: TRBJ1-2

CDR3: CASSSVYSNQPQHF
DNA: TGTGCCAGCAGCTCCGTTTATAGCAATCAGCCCCAGCATTTT
size: NA
V: TRBV7-2
D: NA
J: TRBJ1-5

CDR3: CASSRDPIPNTEAFF
DNA: TGTGCCAGCAGCCGTGACCCCATACCCAACACTGAAGCTTTCTTT
size: NA
V: TRBV9
D: NA
J: TRBJ1-1

CDR3: CASSLQENQYF
DNA: TGTGCCAGCTCATTACAAGAGAACCAGTACTTC
size: NA
V: TRBV18
D: NA
J: TRBJ2-5

CDR3: CASSVQGSFTDTQYF
DNA: TGTGCCAGCAGCGTACAGGGGTCCTTCACAGATACGCAGTATTTT
size: NA
V: TRBV9
D: NA
J: TRBJ2-3

CDR3: CASSQGGVADTQYF
DNA: TGCGCCAGCAGCCAGGGCGGGGTGGCAGATACGCAGTATTTT
size: NA
V: TRBV5-1
D: NA
J: TRBJ2-3

CDR3: CASSQDPRGGDTQYF
DNA: TGTGCCAGCAGCCAAGATCCGAGGGGTGGGGATACGCAGTATTTT
size: NA
V: TRBV3-1/TRBV3-2
D: NA
J: TRBJ2-3

CDR3: CASSFGTDTQYF
DNA: TGTGCCAGCAGTTTCGGAACAGATACGCAGTATTTT
size: NA
V: TRBV12-3/TRBV12-4
D: NA
J: TRBJ2-3

CDR3: CASSPLGNSPLHF
DNA: TGTGCCAGCAGCCCCTTGGGTAATTCACCCCTCCACTTT
size: NA
V: TRBV7-2
D: NA
J: TRBJ1-6

CDR3: CASSSSSGGPQTQYF
DNA: TGTGCCAGCAGCTCCAGTAGCGGGGGGCCCCAAACGCAGTATTTT
size: NA
V: TRBV11-3
D: TRBD2
J: TRBJ2-3

CDR3: CASSRDRKNYGYTF
DNA: TGTGCCAGCAGCCGCGACAGGAAGAACTATGGCTACACCTTC
size: NA
V: TRBV5-6
D: NA
J: TRBJ1-2

CDR3: CASSLDSGGNSPLHF
DNA: TGTGCCAGCAGCCTGGACAGTGGAGGTAATTCACCCCTCCACTTT
size: NA
V: TRBV9
D: NA
J: TRBJ1-6

CDR3: CASSRTEPNEQFF
DNA: TGTGCCAGTAGCCGGACAGAACCCAATGAGCAGTTCTTC
size: NA
V: TRBV19
D: NA
J: TRBJ2-1

CDR3: CASSNGPNTEAFF
DNA: TGTGCCAGCAGCAACGGGCCGAACACTGAAGCTTTCTTT
size: NA
V: TRBV7-3
D: NA
J: TRBJ1-1

CDR3: CASSPREGTRVGGYTF
DNA: TGTGCCAGCAGCCCTAGGGAGGGGACGAGGGTAGGTGGCTACACCTTC
size: NA
V: TRBV5-4
D: NA
J: TRBJ1-2

CDR3: CASSLSGLGEKLFF
DNA: TGTGCCAGCAGTTTGTCGGGGCTCGGGGAAAAACTGTTTTTT
size: few
V: TRBV28
D: NA
J: TRBJ1-4

CDR3: CASSESGGRQPQHF
DNA: TGTGCCAGCAGCGAATCAGGGGGCCGTCAGCCCCAGCATTTT
size: NA
V: TRBV3-1/TRBV3-2
D: TRBD1
J: TRBJ1-5

CDR3: CASIRPSSLEQYF
DNA: TGTGCCAGTATTCGACCGTCCTCCCTGGAGCAGTACTTC
size: NA
V: TRBV6-5
D: NA
J: TRBJ2-7

CDR3: CASSPRDITYEQYF
DNA: TGTGCCAGCAGCCCTCGGGACATCACCTACGAGCAGTACTTC
size: NA
V: TRBV14
D: NA
J: TRBJ2-7

CDR3: CASRLRDREFF
DNA: TGTGCCAGCAGACTCCGGGACAGGGAGTTCTTC
size: NA
V: TRBV28
D: TRBD1
J: TRBJ2-1

CDR3: CASSLLQGSNQPQHF
DNA: TGTGCCAGCAGCTTACTACAGGGAAGCAATCAGCCCCAGCATTTT
size: NA
V: TRBV7-8
D: NA
J: TRBJ1-5

CDR3: CASSADRGEAQYF
DNA: TGTGCCAGCAGCGCCGACAGGGGAGAGGCCCAGTACTTC
size: NA
V: TRBV5-6
D: TRBD1
J: TRBJ2-5

CDR3: CASRGLTGKDTEAFF
DNA: TGCGCCAGCAGGGGCCTGACAGGGAAGGACACTGAAGCTTTCTTT
size: NA
V: TRBV4-1
D: TRBD1
J: TRBJ1-1

CDR3: CASSERQYNEQFF
DNA: TGTGCCAGCAGTGAAAGACAGTACAATGAGCAGTTCTTC
size: few
V: TRBV2
D: NA
J: TRBJ2-1

CDR3: CASSLGLGSGNTIYF
DNA: TGTGCCAGCAGTCTCGGACTGGGCTCTGGAAACACCATATATTTT
size: NA
V: TRBV7-2
D: NA
J: TRBJ1-3

CDR3: CASSLRTSPTNTGELFF
DNA: TGTGCCAGCAGCTTACGGACTAGCCCCACGAACACCGGGGAGCTGTTTTTT
size: NA
V: TRBV7-9
D: TRBD2
J: TRBJ2-2

CDR3: CSASFAANTEAFF
DNA: TGCAGTGCTAGTTTTGCGGCTAACACTGAAGCTTTCTTT
size: NA
V: TRBV20-1
D: NA
J: TRBJ1-1

CDR3: CASSFTGDTEAFF
DNA: TGTGCCAGCAGTTTTACAGGGGACACTGAAGCTTTCTTT
size: NA
V: TRBV6-5
D: TRBD1
J: TRBJ1-1

CDR3: CASSLGGGREAFF
DNA: TGTGCCAGCAGTTTGGGGGGTGGCAGGGAAGCTTTCTTT
size: NA
V: TRBV12-3/TRBV12-4
D: NA
J: TRBJ1-1

CDR3: CATSSGAWGNRELERRELFF
DNA: TGTGCCACCAGCAGTGGGGCCTGGGGAAACCGGGAGCTCGAACGGCGGGAGCTGTTTTTT
size: NA
V: TRBV15
D: NA
J: TRBJ2-2

CDR3: CASSQVGRTYEQYF
DNA: TGTGCCAGCAGCCAAGTGGGCCGAACCTACGAGCAGTACTTC
size: NA
V: TRBV4-2
D: NA
J: TRBJ2-7

CDR3: CASSRPGQNNEQFF
DNA: TGTGCCAGCAGTAGACCGGGACAGAACAATGAGCAGTTCTTC
size: NA
V: TRBV6-5
D: TRBD1
J: TRBJ2-1

CDR3: CASSTEAGANTGELFF
DNA: TGTGCCAGCAGCACTGAGGCGGGAGCGAACACCGGGGAGCTGTTTTTT
size: NA
V: TRBV5-8
D: TRBD2
J: TRBJ2-2